Each of the 18 T cell receptor beta chains below was sequenced from the same sample in a study of shared T cell receptors in the human thymus (dated by TCRdb to the early 2020s). Library creation used the immunoSEQ multiplex PCR assay. Entries here come from immuneACCESS through TCRdb and include only in-frame sequences with V and J called. Some clones fail to appear in such tables; in the studies checked, an unresolved V gene covers under half of the shortfall, and the cause of the remainder is unknown. In all, the sample holds just under 550,000 clones, and 75% to 80% of those were seen once. In total, the top ten clones hold 0.013% of the sample. These sequences were also reported in another study, on human thymus T cells.

Sample: thymocytes. These receptors came from a boy less than two years old with a congenital heart defect. Donor details come from another sample of the same person, matched by shared clones.

V and J are TRBV7-2 and TRBJ2-7, with 8 positions matching TRBD1. The length of the CDR3 is 14 residues. Trimming cost V 3 bases and J 2 bases; bases outside gene matches: 3. In germline, CDR1 is SGHTA, CDR2 FQGNSA. Here the CDR3 DNA reads TGTGCCAGCAGCTTGGACAGGGACGCCTACGAGCAGTACTTC. This codes for CASSLDRDAYEQYF.

The V call is TRBV30, the J call TRBJ2-1, with D perhaps matching TRBD2 (5 bases). V was pared by 4 bases and J by 8 bases, with 18 bases between. The CDR3 sequence is 14 residues long. CDR1 GTSNPN and CDR2 SVGIG come from the germline V gene (reference sequence). The CDR3 here is CAWTAVGDGDEQFF. CDR3 sequence (DNA): TGTGCCTGGACAGCAGTCGGGGATGGGGATGAGCAGTTCTTC.

Only a few counts were recorded for this clone. The chain is built from TRBV12-5 and TRBJ1-1; tentative D call: TRBD1 (5 bases). The CDR3 is made up of 15 amino acids. CDR1 is LGHNT, CDR2 FRNRAP, per germline. V dropped 6 bases and J dropped 1 base, with 15 bases sitting between them. The CDR3 loop reads CASGYGGGANTEAFF. CDR3 DNA sequence: TGTGCTAGTGGCTATGGGGGGGGTGCGAACACTGAAGCTTTCTTT.

This chain connects TRBV15 to TRBJ2-7, with 9 bases aligning to TRBD1. The V gene end was trimmed by 4 bases and the J gene end by 5 bases; junction bases not matched to a gene: 6. The CDR3 covers 14 residues. Germline lookup yields CDR1 LNHNV and CDR2 YYDKDF (reference sequence). As DNA, the CDR3 is TGTGCCACCAGCAAGGACAGGGGCTGGGACGAGCAGTACTTC. This gives the protein CATSKDRGWDEQYF.

J is TRBJ2-5 and V is TRBV11-1; D unresolved. The CDR3 is made up of 13 amino acids. Trimming cost V 11 bases and J 2 bases, with 15 bases left between them. CDR1 and CDR2 (germline): SGHAT, FQDESV (reference sequence). CDR3 protein: CASNYGQQETQYF. The CDR3 DNA is TGTGCCTCCAACTACGGCCAACAAGAGACCCAGTACTTC.

The chain recombines TRBV7-8 with TRBJ2-7, with 7 nucleotides matching TRBD2. Trimming removed 6 bases from V and 5 bases from J; junction bases left unmatched: 1. The CDR3 has 11 amino acids. Germline CDR1 is SGHVS and CDR2 is FQNEAQ. The CDR3 loop is CASRAGDEQYF. For the CDR3, the DNA is TGTGCCAGCAGGGCGGGAGACGAGCAGTACTTC.

J is TRBJ1-2 and V is TRBV7-4; unclear D gene. Germline CDR1 reads SGHVT; CDR2 reads SQSDAQ. V was trimmed by 7 bases and J by 4 bases, leaving 13 bases between them. The CDR3 contains 13 residues. The CDR3 is CASIGRRGYGYTF. The DNA of the CDR3 is TGTGCCAGCATCGGGCGGCGGGGCTATGGCTACACCTTC. Variable domain in full (rest from reference TRBV7-4 and TRBJ1-2): GAGVSQSPRYKVAKRGRDVALRCDSISGHVTLYWYRQTLGQGSEVLTYSQSDAQRDKSGRPSGRFSAERPERSVSTLKIQRTEQGDSAVYLCASIGRRGYGYTFGSGTRLTVV.

This clone was recorded a few times. The V gene is TRBV19, the J gene TRBJ1-4; D might be TRBD1 (5 bases). Trimming shortened V by 2 bases and J by 8 bases, and 12 bases separated the two germline ends. The length of the CDR3 is 14 residues. Germline CDR1 reads LNHDA; CDR2 reads SQIVND (reference sequence). The CDR3 protein is CASSIWGEGEKLFF. CDR3 in DNA: TGTGCCAGTAGTATATGGGGGGAGGGCGAAAAACTGTTTTTT.

The rearrangement joins TRBV6-6 to TRBJ2-3, with 13 bases lining up with TRBD2. J gave up 4 bases and V 5 bases, and 6 bases lay outside the gene matches. The CDR3 runs 16 residues. The germline V gene has CDR1 MNHNY and CDR2 SVGAGI (reference sequence). CDR3 amino acids: CASSPRTSGRSDTQYF. CDR3 nucleotide sequence: TGTGCCAGCAGTCCCCGGACTAGCGGGAGATCAGATACGCAGTATTTT.

The J gene is TRBJ2-5, the V gene TRBV5-4; D gene unclear. Trimming took off 3 bases at V and 1 base at J, with 7 bases between the two ends. The germline V gene encodes CDR1 SGHNT and CDR2 YYREEE (reference sequence). The length of the CDR3 is 13 residues. Here the CDR3 reads CASSSNSQETQYF. The CDR3 nucleotides are TGTGCCAGCAGCTCGAACAGCCAAGAGACCCAGTACTTC.

The chain combines TRBV28 with TRBJ2-1; TRBD2 matches at 13 bases. Germline V CDR1 and CDR2: MDHEN, SYDVKM. The CDR3 has 17 residues. Losses at the gene ends were 6 bases for V and 3 bases for J; bases not matched to a gene: 8. CDR3 nucleotide sequence: TGTGCCAGCAGCCCCCGGACTAGCGGGAGATTCTACAATGAGCAGTTCTTC. It codes for CASSPRTSGRFYNEQFF.

The CDR3 DNA reads as TGTGCTAGTGGCGAACAGGGCGATGAGCAGTTCTTC. Translated, it gives CASGEQGDEQFF. The rearrangement links TRBV12-5 to TRBJ2-1, with TRBD1 as a possible D gene (6 bases). Germline CDR1 is LGHNT and CDR2 is FRNRAP. This CDR3 region has 12 residues. V lost 6 bases and J lost 8, with 11 bases in between.

This chain joins TRBV9 and TRBJ2-7; TRBD1 agrees at 10 bases. Germline CDR1 and CDR2: SGDLS and YYNGEE. V was clipped by 4 bases and J by 2 bases; unmatched bases: 9. The CDR3 totals 16 residues. CDR3 protein: CASSPRVGTGAYEQYF. The CDR3 bases are TGTGCCAGCAGCCCTCGCGTGGGGACAGGGGCCTACGAGCAGTACTTC.

The chain couples TRBV5-6 to TRBJ1-4; 8 bases fit TRBD1. Unmatched junction bases numbered 3, after V lost 1 base and J lost 4 bases. The CDR3 totals 15 residues. The germline V gene encodes CDR1 SGHDT and CDR2 YYEEEE. This CDR3 is CASSLLDRVNEKLFF. In nucleotides, the CDR3 is TGTGCCAGCAGCTTGCTGGACAGGGTTAATGAAAAACTGTTTTTT.

The rearrangement links TRBV4-1 to TRBJ2-7; D gene ambiguous. V dropped 5 bases and J dropped 6 bases, with 20 bases sitting between them. CDR3 size: 15 residues. The germline V gene encodes CDR1 MGHRA and CDR2 YSYEKL. CDR3 coding DNA: TGCGCCAGCAGCTACCAGGCAAGGCCTAAACTCGAGCAGTACTTC. Its translation: CASSYQARPKLEQYF.

The gene calls are TRBV25-1 and TRBJ2-7, with 7 bases that match TRBD1. CDR3 length: 15 residues. Looked up from germline, CDR1 is MGHDK and CDR2 is SYGVNS. Trimming at V came to 3 bases and at J to 3 bases, leaving 8 bases not matched to a gene. The CDR3 DNA follows: TGTGCCAGCAGTGATGCCCCGACAGGGCTCTACGAGCAGTACTTC. It translates to CASSDAPTGLYEQYF.

This chain joins TRBV5-1 and TRBJ1-1; TRBD1 might be the D (5 bases). V lost 0 bases and J 4 bases, leaving 10 bases between the germline ends. Germline CDR1 SGHRS, CDR2 YFSETQ. The CDR3 has 14 amino acids. CDR3 bases: TGCGCCAGCAGCTTGGGGCCTAGGGGCACTGAAGCTTTCTTT. This gives the protein CASSLGPRGTEAFF.

V usage is TRBV27 and J usage is TRBJ2-1, with 10 bases matching TRBD2. Germline-derived CDR1 and CDR2 are MNHEY and SMNVEV (reference sequence). J was trimmed by 2 bases and V by 7 bases; bases with no gene match: 14. The CDR3 has 18 amino acids. The CDR3 reads CASKGRGASGSPYNEQFF. CDR3 sequence (DNA): TGTGCCAGCAAAGGGCGGGGGGCTAGCGGGAGTCCCTACAATGAGCAGTTCTTC.